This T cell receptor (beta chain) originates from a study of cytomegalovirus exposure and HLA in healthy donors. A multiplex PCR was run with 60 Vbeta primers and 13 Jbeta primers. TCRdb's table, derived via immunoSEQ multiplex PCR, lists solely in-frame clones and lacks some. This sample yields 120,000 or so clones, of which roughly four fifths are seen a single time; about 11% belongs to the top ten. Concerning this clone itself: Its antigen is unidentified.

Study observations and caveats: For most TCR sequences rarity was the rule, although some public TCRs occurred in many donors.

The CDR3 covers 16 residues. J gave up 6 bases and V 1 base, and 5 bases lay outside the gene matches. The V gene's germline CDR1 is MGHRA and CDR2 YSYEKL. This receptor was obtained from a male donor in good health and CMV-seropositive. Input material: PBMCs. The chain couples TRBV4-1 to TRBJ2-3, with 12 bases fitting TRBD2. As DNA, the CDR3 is TGCGCCAGCAGCCAAGGGTCTAGCGGGAGGGAGGATACGCAGTATTTT. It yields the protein CASSQGSSGREDTQYF.